Shown below are 10 T cell receptor beta chains from a single sample sequenced in a study of blood T cells in healthy people across ages. Combining a sample-barcoded 5' primer with a J-beta primer mix, a second PCR ran for roughly 7 to 12 cycles. TCRdb processed the 5' RACE reads anew with MiXCR; each CDR3 protein has one entry. This table holds around 580,000 distinct CDR3 sequences, around 48% found once. Sequencing input: blood. These receptor sequences come from a man older than 75 in good health.

The chain recombines TRBV5-1 with TRBJ1-1, with D possibly being TRBD1 (6 bases). This CDR3 has 14 amino acids. Germline values: CDR1 SGHRS, CDR2 YFSETQ. V was pared by 5 bases and J by 5 bases, with 16 bases between. The CDR3 is CASSQGPTGTEAFF. The CDR3, as DNA: TGCGCCAGCAGTCAGGGGCCGACAGGAACTGAAGCTTTCTTT.

In its sample, this clonotype was seen a few times. This may be a read error: a much more frequent sequence differs by one nucleotide. The rearrangement joins TRBV5-4 to TRBJ2-1, with D maybe TRBD2 (6 bases). This CDR3 has 14 amino acids. The germline CDR1 and CDR2 sequences are SGHNT and YYREEE (reference sequence). V shed 4 bases and J shed 4 bases, with 12 bases lying between them. This CDR3 is CASSGMEGYNEQFF. CDR3 DNA: TGTGCCAGCAGCGGGATGGAGGGGTACAATGAGCAGTTCTTC.

The genes are TRBV6-2 or TRBV6-3 and TRBJ2-5, with 8 nucleotides matching TRBD1. The better agreement between TRBJ2-7 and the DNA end casts doubt on the J call. CDR1 is MNHEY, CDR2 SVGEGT, per germline. CDR3 length: 13 residues. This CDR3 reads CASSDDRGYEQYF. CDR3 bases: TGTGCCAGCAGTGACGACAGGGGTTACGAGCAGTACTTC.

With respect to this clonotype: Likely a read error: the CDR3 ends without its conserved phenylalanine or tryptophan. The J gene is TRBJ2-5, the V gene TRBV18, with 10 bases fitting TRBD2. Germline trimming cut 2 bases from V and 2 bases from J; bases unmatched to any gene: 8. The CDR3 is 17 amino acids. Germline CDR1 reads KGHSH; CDR2 reads LQKENI. In DNA form, the CDR3 reads TGTGCCAGCTCACCAAGGACTAGCGGACGAACTCAAGAGACCCAGTACTTA. Its translation is CASSPRTSGRTQETQYL.

The chain couples TRBV3-1 to TRBJ1-4; D gene uncertain. Germline V gene lookup returns CDR1 LGHDT and CDR2 YNNKEL (reference sequence). The V end lost 3 bases, the J end lost 7 bases, and 12 bases lay between the germline ends. This CDR3 contains 14 residues. For the CDR3, the DNA is TGTGCCAGCAGCCAGGACGATGGATCTGAAAAACTGTTTTTT. As protein: CASSQDDGSEKLFF.

This chain joins TRBV5-1 and TRBJ2-1, with a possible D match to TRBD1 (6 bases). Germline loops: CDR1 SGHRS, CDR2 YFSETQ. CDR3 length: 13 amino acids. The V end lost 5 bases, the J end lost 12 bases, and 18 bases lay between the germline ends. CDR3 sequence reads: CASRLDSSWWQFF. The DNA for the CDR3 is TGCGCCAGCAGACTGGACAGTTCCTGGTGGCAGTTCTTC.

V gene TRBV7-2 combines with J gene TRBJ2-7; 8 positions agree with TRBD1. Germline V gene data show CDR1 as SGHTA and CDR2 as FQGNSA. The CDR3 contains 15 residues. Trimming at V came to 2 bases and at J to 2 bases, leaving 5 bases not matched to a gene. CDR3 protein: CASSLRQGMTYEQYF. CDR3 DNA: TGTGCCAGCAGCTTAAGACAGGGGATGACCTACGAGCAGTACTTC.

In DNA, the CDR3 is TGTGCCAGCAGCTTAGAAGGGCCGAGCCCCGCCGGATACAATGAGCAGTTCTTC. Amino acids: CASSLEGPSPAGYNEQFF. This chain links TRBV7-2 with TRBJ2-1; no definite D call. V lost 1 base to trimming and J lost 4 bases, with 20 bases between them. Germline V gives CDR1 SGHTA, CDR2 FQGNSA. CDR3 length: 18 amino acids.

This clonotype has only one observation. The rearrangement links TRBV9 to TRBJ2-1; 7 bases line up with TRBD2. CDR1 is SGDLS, CDR2 YYNGEE, per germline. V dropped 3 bases and J dropped 0; count of bases not matched to a gene: 12. The CDR3 covers 18 residues. CDR3 sequence (DNA): TGTGCCAGCAGCGCCCTACCAGCGGGGCTCAGCTCCTACAATGAGCAGTTCTTC. Protein: CASSALPAGLSSYNEQFF. Variable domain in full (rest from reference TRBV9 and TRBJ2-1): DSGVTQTPKHLITATGQRVTLRCSPRSGDLSVYWYQQSLDQGLQFLIQYYNGEERAKGNILERFSAQQFPDLHSELNLSSLELGDSALYFCASSALPAGLSSYNEQFFGPGTRLTVL.

This clonotype was detected many times. This chain links TRBV6-6 with TRBJ2-1; TRBD2 agrees at 7 bases. The CDR3 sequence is 16 residues long. CDR1 is MNHNY and CDR2 is SVGAGI in the germline V gene (reference sequence). With 5 bases clipped from V and 3 bases from J, the junction kept 10 bases outside the gene matches. This CDR3 reads CASSRLERGDYNEQFF. In nucleotides, the CDR3 is TGTGCCAGCAGTCGCCTGGAGCGGGGAGACTACAATGAGCAGTTCTTC.